This T cell receptor (beta chain) was documented in a study of blood T cell repertoires in COVID-19. Background on the study: Italy, Spain and the United States were the sources of the convalescent and acute COVID-19 samples. PBMCs, B-cell-depleted T cells, or T cells provided the cDNA or gDNA that made up the material.

Per the original data handling: Quantification of nucleated cells was approximated via reference gene primer amplification. Sequencing used immunoSEQ multiplex PCR; TCRdb keeps in-frame clones, though not all of them. That table furnishes V, J and clone size, whereas the DNA furnished D and trimming. The repertoire holds roughly 56,000 clones, 87% seen once, with 6.5% to 8% in the top ten. CDR1 and CDR2 (germline): LGHNA, YNFKEQ. This CDR3 has 16 amino acids. Trimming removed 0 bases from V and 7 bases from J; junction bases left unmatched: 7. The genes are TRBV4-2 and TRBJ2-2; 8 bases agree with TRBD2. The TCR comes from a middle-aged man with active COVID-19. Sample: peripheral blood. CDR3 loop: CASSQDGTLAGGELFF. CDR3 DNA sequence: TGTGCCAGCAGCCAAGATGGGACTCTAGCGGGCGGGGAGCTGTTTTTT.